This T cell receptor beta chain is drawn from a study of cytomegalovirus exposure and HLA in healthy donors. Background on the study: The Caucasian-associated ancestry cluster contained 75% to 85% of the approximately 400 genotyped donors.

There are 15 residues in the CDR3. V was pared by 5 bases and J by 6 bases, with 11 bases of the junction left unmatched. CDR1 is LNHDA and CDR2 is SQIVND in the germline V gene (reference sequence). 60 Vbeta and 13 Jbeta primers were used in PCR. Here immunoSEQ multiplex PCR was the method, and the copy in TCRdb shows in-frame clones only, minus some. This table has around 120,000 clones, about 81% appearing once. Study observations and caveats: 16,951 TCR beta sequences were associated with HLA alleles at 0.05 false discovery rate in a later analysis. Reportedly, fewer N-insertions than the approximately 700-donor mean appeared in an Asian-associated ancestry cluster in a later analysis.

On this clone itself: Its matching antigen is unknown.

The sequence derives from a woman aged 40 to 50 in good health and CMV-seropositive. Material: PBMCs. The genes are TRBV19 and TRBJ2-7, with TRBD1 matching 9 bases. In DNA form, the CDR3 reads TGTGCCAGTAGTCCCCCGGGACAGGGATTGTTCGAGCAGTACTTC. Its protein product is CASSPPGQGLFEQYF.